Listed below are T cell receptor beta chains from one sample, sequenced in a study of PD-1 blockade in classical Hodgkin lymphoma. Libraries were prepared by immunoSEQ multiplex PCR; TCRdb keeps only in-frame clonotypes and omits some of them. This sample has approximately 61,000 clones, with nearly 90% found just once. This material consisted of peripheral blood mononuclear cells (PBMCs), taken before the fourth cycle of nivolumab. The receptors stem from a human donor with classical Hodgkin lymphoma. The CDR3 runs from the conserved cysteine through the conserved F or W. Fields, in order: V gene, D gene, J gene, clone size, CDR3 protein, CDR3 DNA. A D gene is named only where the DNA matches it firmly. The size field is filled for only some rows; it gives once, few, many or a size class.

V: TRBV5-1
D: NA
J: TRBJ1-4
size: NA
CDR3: CASSRTLLATNEKLFF
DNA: TGCGCCAGCAGCCGGACGCTTCTGGCAACTAATGAAAAACTGTTTTTT

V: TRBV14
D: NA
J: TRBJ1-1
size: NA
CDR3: CASSQDLGGTEAFF
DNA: TGTGCCAGCAGCCAAGATCTGGGGGGCACTGAAGCTTTCTTT

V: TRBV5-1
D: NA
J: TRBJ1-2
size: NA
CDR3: CASSLEQASHGYTF
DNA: TGCGCCAGCAGCTTGGAACAGGCTAGCCATGGCTACACCTTC

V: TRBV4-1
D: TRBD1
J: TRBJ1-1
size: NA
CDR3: CASSQDERGPNTEAFF
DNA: TGCGCCAGCAGCCAAGATGAGAGGGGGCCTAACACTGAAGCTTTCTTT

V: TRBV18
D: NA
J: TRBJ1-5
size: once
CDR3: CASSVTTLQPQHF
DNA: TGTGCCAGCTCCGTTACCACTCTTCAGCCCCAGCATTTT

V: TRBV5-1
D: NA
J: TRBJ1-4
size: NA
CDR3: CASSLGSWGNSEKLFF
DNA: TGCGCCAGCAGCTTGGGGTCATGGGGGAATAGTGAAAAACTGTTTTTT

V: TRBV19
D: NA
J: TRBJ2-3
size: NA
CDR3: CASSIDLGTAGDTQYF
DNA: TGTGCCAGTAGTATAGATCTCGGCACCGCAGGCGATACGCAGTATTTT

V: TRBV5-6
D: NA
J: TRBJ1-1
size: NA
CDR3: CASGPGRKLMNTEAFF
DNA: TGTGCCAGCGGACCGGGACGGAAATTGATGAACACTGAAGCTTTCTTT

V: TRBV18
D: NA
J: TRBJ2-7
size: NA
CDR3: CASSSTELSPYEQYF
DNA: TGTGCCAGCTCATCGACAGAACTCTCTCCCTACGAGCAGTACTTC

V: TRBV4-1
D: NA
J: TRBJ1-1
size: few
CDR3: CASSQVLSSEAFF
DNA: TGCGCCAGCAGCCAAGTTCTTTCGAGTGAAGCTTTCTTT

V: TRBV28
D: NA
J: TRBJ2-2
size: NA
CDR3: CASSFRHNTGELFF
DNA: TGTGCCAGCAGTTTTCGGCACAACACCGGGGAGCTGTTTTTT

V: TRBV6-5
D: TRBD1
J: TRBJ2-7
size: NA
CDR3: CASSYAGTGYYEQYF
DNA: TGTGCCAGCAGTTACGCAGGGACAGGGTACTACGAGCAGTACTTC

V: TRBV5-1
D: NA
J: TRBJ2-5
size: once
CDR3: CASTEAGSATRETQYF
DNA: TGCGCCAGCACCGAGGCGGGTAGTGCCACCCGGGAGACCCAGTACTTC

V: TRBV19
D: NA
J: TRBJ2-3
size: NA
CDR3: CASSFHRGSGTTDTQYF
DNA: TGTGCCAGTAGTTTCCACCGCGGTAGCGGAACCACAGATACGCAGTATTTT

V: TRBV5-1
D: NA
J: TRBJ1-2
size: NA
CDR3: CASSLAGATSGYTF
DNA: TGCGCCAGCAGCTTGGCAGGGGCCACATCTGGCTACACCTTC

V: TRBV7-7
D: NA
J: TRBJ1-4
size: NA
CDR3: CASSLHPGQKNEKLFF
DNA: TGTGCCAGCAGCTTACACCCCGGACAGAAAAATGAAAAACTGTTTTTT

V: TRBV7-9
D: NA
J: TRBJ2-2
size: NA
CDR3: CASSFTGGAVGELFF
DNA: TGTGCCAGCAGCTTCACCGGGGGCGCGGTCGGGGAGCTGTTTTTT

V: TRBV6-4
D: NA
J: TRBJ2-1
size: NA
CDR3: CASSEGANNEQFF
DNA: TGTGCCAGCAGTGAAGGGGCCAACAATGAGCAGTTCTTC

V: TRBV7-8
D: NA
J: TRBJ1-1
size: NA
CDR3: CASSHPGNEAFF
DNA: TGTGCCAGCAGTCACCCCGGGAACGAAGCTTTCTTT

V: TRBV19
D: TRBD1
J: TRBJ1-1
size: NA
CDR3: CASSIQGAFTEAFF
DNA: TGTGCCAGTAGTATTCAGGGGGCTTTCACTGAAGCTTTCTTT

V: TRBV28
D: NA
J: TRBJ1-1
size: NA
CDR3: CASSLGLQRDF
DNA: TGTGCCAGCAGTTTAGGGCTACAGCGGGATTTT

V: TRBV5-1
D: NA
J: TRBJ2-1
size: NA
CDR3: CASSPNNEQFF
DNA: TGCGCCAGCAGCCCGAACAATGAGCAGTTCTTC

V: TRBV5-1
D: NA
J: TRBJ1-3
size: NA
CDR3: CASRSDTSSGNTIYF
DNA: TGCGCCAGCAGATCGGACACGAGCTCTGGAAACACCATATATTTT

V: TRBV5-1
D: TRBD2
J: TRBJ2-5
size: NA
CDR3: CASSSSGAWGTQYF
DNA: TGCGCCAGCAGCAGTAGCGGGGCCTGGGGGACCCAGTACTTC

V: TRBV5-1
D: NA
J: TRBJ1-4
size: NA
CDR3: CASSFYGANEKLFF
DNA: TGCGCCAGCAGCTTCTACGGAGCTAATGAAAAACTGTTTTTT

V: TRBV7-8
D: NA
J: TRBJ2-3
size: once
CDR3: CASSFGTTDTQYF
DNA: TGTGCCAGCAGCTTCGGGACTACAGATACGCAGTATTTT

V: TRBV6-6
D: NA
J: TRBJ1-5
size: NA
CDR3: CASSLRVQPQHF
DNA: TGTGCCAGCAGCCTAAGGGTACAGCCCCAGCATTTT

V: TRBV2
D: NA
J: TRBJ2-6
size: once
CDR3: CASRDISGANVLTF
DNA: TGTGCCAGCAGGGACATATCTGGGGCCAACGTCCTGACTTTC

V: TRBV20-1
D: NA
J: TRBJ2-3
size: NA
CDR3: CSASLTDTQYF
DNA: TGCAGTGCTAGCCTCACAGATACGCAGTATTTT

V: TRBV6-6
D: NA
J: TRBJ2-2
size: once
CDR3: CASSYAGANTGELFF
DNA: TGTGCCAGCAGTTACGCGGGGGCAAACACCGGGGAGCTGTTTTTT

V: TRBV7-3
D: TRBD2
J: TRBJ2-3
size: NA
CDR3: CASSLNLAATDTQYF
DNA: TGTGCCAGCAGCTTAAACCTAGCGGCCACAGATACGCAGTATTTT

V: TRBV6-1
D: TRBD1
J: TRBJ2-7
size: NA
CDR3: CASSATTGSHGEQYF
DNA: TGTGCCAGCAGTGCGACGACAGGGTCCCACGGCGAGCAGTACTTC

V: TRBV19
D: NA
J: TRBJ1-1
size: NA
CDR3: CASSIQGLFGTEAFF
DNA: TGTGCCAGTAGTATACAGGGGCTCTTCGGCACTGAAGCTTTCTTT

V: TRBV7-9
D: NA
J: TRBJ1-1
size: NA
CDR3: CASSPRPEVQAFF
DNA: TGTGCCAGCAGCCCGCGGCCCGAGGTCCAAGCTTTCTTT

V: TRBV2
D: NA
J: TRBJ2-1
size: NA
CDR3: CASSRQVNEQFF
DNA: TGTGCCAGTTCTCGCCAGGTCAATGAGCAGTTCTTC

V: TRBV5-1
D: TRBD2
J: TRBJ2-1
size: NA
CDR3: CASSSGTSGGNEQFF
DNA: TGCGCCAGCAGCTCCGGGACTAGCGGGGGCAATGAGCAGTTCTTC

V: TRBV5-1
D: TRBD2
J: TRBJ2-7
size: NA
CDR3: CASSSNPGTSYEQYF
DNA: TGCGCCAGCAGCTCCAACCCCGGGACTAGCTACGAGCAGTACTTC

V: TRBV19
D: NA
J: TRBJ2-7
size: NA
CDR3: CASSVLRSQGDYEQYF
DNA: TGTGCCAGTAGTGTATTGAGGAGCCAAGGGGACTACGAGCAGTACTTC

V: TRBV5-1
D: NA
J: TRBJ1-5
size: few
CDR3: CASSLEGDSNQPQHF
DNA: TGCGCCAGCAGCTTGGAGGGGGATAGCAATCAGCCCCAGCATTTT

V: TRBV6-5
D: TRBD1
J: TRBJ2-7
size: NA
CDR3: CASSYASGTGPNEQYF
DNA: TGTGCCAGCAGTTACGCCTCCGGGACAGGGCCAAACGAGCAGTACTTC

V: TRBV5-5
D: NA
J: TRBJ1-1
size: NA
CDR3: CASSAGPNTEAFF
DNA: TGTGCCAGCAGCGCGGGACCAAACACTGAAGCTTTCTTT

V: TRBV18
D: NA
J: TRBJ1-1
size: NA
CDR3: CASSPLGYGYTEAFF
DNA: TGTGCCAGCTCACCTTTGGGGTATGGGTACACTGAAGCTTTCTTT

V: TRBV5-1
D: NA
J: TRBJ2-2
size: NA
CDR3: CASSLNTGTGELFF
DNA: TGCGCCAGCAGCTTGAACACCGGCACCGGGGAGCTGTTTTTT

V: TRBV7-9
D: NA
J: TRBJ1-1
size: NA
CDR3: CASSLLAGMNTEAFF
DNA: TGTGCCAGCAGCTTGTTAGCAGGGATGAACACTGAAGCTTTCTTT

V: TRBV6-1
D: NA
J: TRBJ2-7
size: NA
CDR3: CASNDIIYEQYF
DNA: TGTGCCAGCAATGACATCATCTACGAGCAGTACTTC

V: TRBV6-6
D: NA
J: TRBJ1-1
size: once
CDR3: CASSYSEELGAFF
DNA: TGTGCCAGCAGTTACTCGGAGGAGCTGGGGGCTTTCTTT

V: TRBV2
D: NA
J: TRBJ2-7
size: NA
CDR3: CASGRETRDIYEQYF
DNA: TGTGCCAGCGGACGGGAGACAAGGGACATCTACGAGCAGTACTTC

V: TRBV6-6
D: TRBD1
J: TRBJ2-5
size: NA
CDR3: CASSYPDRGQETQYF
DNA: TGTGCCAGCAGTTACCCCGACAGGGGCCAAGAGACCCAGTACTTC

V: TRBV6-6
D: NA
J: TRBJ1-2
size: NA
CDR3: CASSKDGGLLYGYTF
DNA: TGTGCCAGCAGTAAGGACGGCGGCCTACTATACGGCTACACCTTC

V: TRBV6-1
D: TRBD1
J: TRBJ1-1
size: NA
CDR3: CASSFDRVGTEAFF
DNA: TGTGCCAGCAGTTTCGACAGGGTGGGCACTGAAGCTTTCTTT

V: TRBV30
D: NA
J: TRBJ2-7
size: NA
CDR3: CAWSPLPNPGTHHF
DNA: TGTGCCTGGAGTCCTTTGCCAAATCCCGGGACCCACCACTTC

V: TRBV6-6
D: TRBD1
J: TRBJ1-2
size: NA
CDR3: CASRLTGYYGYTF
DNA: TGTGCCAGCAGGTTGACAGGGTACTATGGCTACACCTTC

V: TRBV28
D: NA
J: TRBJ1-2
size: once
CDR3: CASRPRYGTSTYGYTF
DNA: TGTGCCAGCAGGCCCCGGTACGGGACATCGACCTATGGCTACACCTTC